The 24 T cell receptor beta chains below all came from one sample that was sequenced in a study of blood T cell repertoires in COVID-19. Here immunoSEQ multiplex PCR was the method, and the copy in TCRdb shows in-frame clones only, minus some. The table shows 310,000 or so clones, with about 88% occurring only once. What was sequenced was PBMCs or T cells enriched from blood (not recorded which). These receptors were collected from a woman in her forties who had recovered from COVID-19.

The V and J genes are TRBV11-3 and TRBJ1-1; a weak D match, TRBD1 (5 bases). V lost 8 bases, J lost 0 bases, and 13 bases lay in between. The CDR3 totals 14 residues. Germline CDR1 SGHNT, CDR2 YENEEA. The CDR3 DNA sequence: TGTGCCAGCCGCTGGGGGGAGATGAACACTGAAGCTTTCTTT. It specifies CASRWGEMNTEAFF.

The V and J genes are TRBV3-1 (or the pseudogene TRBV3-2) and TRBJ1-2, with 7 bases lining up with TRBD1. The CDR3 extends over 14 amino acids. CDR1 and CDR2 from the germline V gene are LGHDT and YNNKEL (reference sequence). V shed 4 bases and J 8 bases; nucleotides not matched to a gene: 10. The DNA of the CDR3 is TGTGCCAGCAGCCTTCGGACAGGAGTAGGGGGCTACACCTTC. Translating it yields CASSLRTGVGGYTF.

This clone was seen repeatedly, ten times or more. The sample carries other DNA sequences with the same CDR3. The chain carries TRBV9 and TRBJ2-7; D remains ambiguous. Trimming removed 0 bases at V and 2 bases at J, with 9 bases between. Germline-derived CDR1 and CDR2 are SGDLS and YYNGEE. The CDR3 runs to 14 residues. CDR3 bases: TGTGCCAGCAGCGTAGTTCCAGGCCCCTACGAGCAGTACTTC. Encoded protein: CASSVVPGPYEQYF.

The CDR3 reads CASSNTLAGDTQYF. CDR3 DNA: TGTGCCAGCAGCAATACCCTTGCGGGAGATACGCAGTATTTT. This rearrangement joins TRBV21-1 to TRBJ2-3; the D call of TRBD2 is as the table states it, not checked on the DNA. TRBV21-1 is a pseudogene locus. The CDR3 length is 14 residues.

CDR3 amino acids: CASSSGTGGFQPQHF. In DNA, the CDR3 is TGTGCCAGTAGTTCCGGGACAGGGGGCTTTCAGCCCCAGCATTTT. The chain is built from TRBV19 and TRBJ1-5; 12 bases match TRBD1. This CDR3 region has 15 residues. V shed 5 bases and J 6 bases; nucleotides not matched to a gene: 5. Germline CDR1 and CDR2: LNHDA and SQIVND (reference sequence). Full variable domain (remainder filled in from reference TRBV19 and TRBJ1-5): DGGITQSPKYLFRKEGQNVTLSCEQNLNHDAMYWYRQDPGQGLRLIYYSQIVNDFQKGDIAEGYSVSREKKESFPLTVTSAQKNPTAFYLCASSSGTGGFQPQHFGDGTRLSIL.

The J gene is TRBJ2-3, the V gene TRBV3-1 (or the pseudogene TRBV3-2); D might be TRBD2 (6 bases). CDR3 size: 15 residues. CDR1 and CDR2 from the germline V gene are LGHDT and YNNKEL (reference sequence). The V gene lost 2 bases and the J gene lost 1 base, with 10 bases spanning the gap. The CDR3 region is CASSQIGEGTDTQYF. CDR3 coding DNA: TGTGCCAGCAGCCAAATAGGGGAGGGCACAGATACGCAGTATTTT.

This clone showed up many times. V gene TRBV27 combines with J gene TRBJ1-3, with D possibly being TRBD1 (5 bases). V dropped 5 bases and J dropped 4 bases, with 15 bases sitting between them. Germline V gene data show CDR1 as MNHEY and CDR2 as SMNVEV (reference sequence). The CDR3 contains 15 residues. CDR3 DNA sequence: TGTGCCAGCAGTACCTCAGGGATAAACGGAAACACCATATATTTT. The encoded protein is CASSTSGINGNTIYF.

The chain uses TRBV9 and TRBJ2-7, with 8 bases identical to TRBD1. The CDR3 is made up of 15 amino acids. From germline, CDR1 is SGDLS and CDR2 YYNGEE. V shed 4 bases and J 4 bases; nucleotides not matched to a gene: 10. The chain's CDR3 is CASSSADRGSYEQYF. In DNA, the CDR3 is TGTGCCAGCAGCTCAGCAGACAGGGGTTCGTACGAGCAGTACTTC.

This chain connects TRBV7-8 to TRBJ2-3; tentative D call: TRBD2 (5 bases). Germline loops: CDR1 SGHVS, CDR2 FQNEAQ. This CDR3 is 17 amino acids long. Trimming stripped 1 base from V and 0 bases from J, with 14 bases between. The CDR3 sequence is CASSLGAGPSSTDTQYF. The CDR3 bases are TGTGCCAGCAGCTTAGGGGCGGGCCCGTCTAGCACAGATACGCAGTATTTT.

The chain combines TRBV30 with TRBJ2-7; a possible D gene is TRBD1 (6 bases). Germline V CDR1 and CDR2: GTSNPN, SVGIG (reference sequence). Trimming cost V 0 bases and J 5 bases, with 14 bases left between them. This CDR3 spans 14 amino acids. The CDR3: CAWSVMGRGDEQYF. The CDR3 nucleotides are TGTGCCTGGAGTGTAATGGGCAGGGGCGACGAGCAGTACTTC.

The CDR3 protein is CASNRADSYEQYF. The CDR3 DNA reads TGTGCCAGTAATCGAGCGGATTCCTACGAGCAGTACTTC. The chain has TRBV2 and TRBJ2-7, with D maybe TRBD2 (5 bases). The CDR3 consists of 13 residues. The ends were cut back, 9 bases at V and 1 base at J, with 13 bases in the middle. CDR1 and CDR2 (germline): SNHLY, FYNNEI. The full variable domain, in which reference TRBV2 and TRBJ2-7 provide the parts outside the CDR3, is EPEVTQTPSHQVTQMGQEVILRCVPISNHLYFYWYRQILGQKVEFLVSFYNNEISEKSEIFDDQFSVERPDGSNFTLKIRSTKLEDSAMYFCASNRADSYEQYFGPGTRLTVT.

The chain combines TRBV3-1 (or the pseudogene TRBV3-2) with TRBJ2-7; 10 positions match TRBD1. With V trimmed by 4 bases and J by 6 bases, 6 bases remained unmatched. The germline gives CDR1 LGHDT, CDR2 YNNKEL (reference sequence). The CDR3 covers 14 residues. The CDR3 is CASSRSGTGVEQYF. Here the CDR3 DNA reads TGTGCCAGCAGCCGCTCCGGGACAGGGGTCGAGCAGTACTTC.

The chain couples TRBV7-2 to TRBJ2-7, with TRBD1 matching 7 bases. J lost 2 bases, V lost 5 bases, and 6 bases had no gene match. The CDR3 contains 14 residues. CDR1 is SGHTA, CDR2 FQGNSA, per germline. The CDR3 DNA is TGTGCCAGCAGCCCCCGGGACAGTACCTACGAGCAGTACTTC. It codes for CASSPRDSTYEQYF. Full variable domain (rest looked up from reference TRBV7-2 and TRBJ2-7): GAGVSQSPSNKVTEKGKDVELRCDPISGHTALYWYRQSLGQGLEFLIYFQGNSAPDKSGLPSDRFSAERTGGSVSTLTIQRTQQEDSAVYLCASSPRDSTYEQYFGPGTRLTVT.

CDR3 nucleotides: TGTGCCAGCAGCGTAAGCGCTTACGGGGGGATCGGGGAGCTGTTTTTT. Protein sequence: CASSVSAYGGIGELFF. V gene TRBV9 combines with J gene TRBJ2-2, with 7 nucleotides matching TRBD2. CDR3 length: 16 amino acids. With V trimmed by 1 base and J by 7 bases, 10 bases remained unmatched. Germline CDR1 and CDR2: SGDLS and YYNGEE.

CDR3: CASSFRDRNSPLHF. CDR3 sequence (DNA): TGTGCCAGCAGCTTCCGGGACAGGAACTCACCCCTCCACTTT. The V and J genes are TRBV5-4 and TRBJ1-6; the match to TRBD1 covers 8 bases. The CDR3 is 14 amino acids. V shed 2 bases, J shed 10 bases, and the junction held 5 bases outside the gene matches. Germline assignment: CDR1 SGHNT and CDR2 YYREEE (reference sequence).

CDR3 DNA sequence: TGTGCCAGCAGCCGAATACGGGGACAGCTTAAAGAGACCCAGTACTTC. It is translated as CASSRIRGQLKETQYF. J is TRBJ2-5 and V is TRBV2; 7 nucleotides line up with TRBD1. J gave up 3 bases and V 6 bases, and 13 bases lay outside the gene matches. CDR1 is SNHLY, CDR2 FYNNEI, per germline. This CDR3 is 16 amino acids long.

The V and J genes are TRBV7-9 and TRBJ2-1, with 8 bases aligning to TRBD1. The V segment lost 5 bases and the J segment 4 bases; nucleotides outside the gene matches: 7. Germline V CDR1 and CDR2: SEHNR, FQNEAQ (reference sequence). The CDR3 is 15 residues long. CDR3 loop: CASSEDRGKYNEQFF. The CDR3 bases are TGTGCCAGCAGCGAAGACAGGGGCAAGTACAATGAGCAGTTCTTC.

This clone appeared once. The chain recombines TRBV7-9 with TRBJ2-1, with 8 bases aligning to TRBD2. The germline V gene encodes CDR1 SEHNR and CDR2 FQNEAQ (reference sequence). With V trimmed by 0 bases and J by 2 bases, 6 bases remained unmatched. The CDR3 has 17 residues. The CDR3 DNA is TGTGCCAGCAGCTTAGCCCTGCGGGGGGCAACCTACAATGAGCAGTTCTTC. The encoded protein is CASSLALRGATYNEQFF.

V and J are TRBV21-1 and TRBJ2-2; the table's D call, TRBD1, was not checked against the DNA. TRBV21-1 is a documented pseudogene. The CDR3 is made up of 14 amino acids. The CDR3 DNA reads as TGTGCCAACCTACAGGGGGCAGATTCCGGGGAGCTGTTTTTT. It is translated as CANLQGADSGELFF.

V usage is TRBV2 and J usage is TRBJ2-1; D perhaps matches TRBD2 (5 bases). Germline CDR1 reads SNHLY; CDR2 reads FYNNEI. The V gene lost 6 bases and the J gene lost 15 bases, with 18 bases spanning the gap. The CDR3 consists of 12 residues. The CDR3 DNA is TGTGCCAGCAGGAGGGAGCTGGGTCCGCCGTTCTTC. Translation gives CASRRELGPPFF.

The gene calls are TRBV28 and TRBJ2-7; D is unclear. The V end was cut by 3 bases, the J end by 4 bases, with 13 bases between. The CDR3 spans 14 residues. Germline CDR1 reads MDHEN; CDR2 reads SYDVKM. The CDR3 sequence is CASSLLTRLYEQYF. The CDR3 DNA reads TGTGCCAGCAGTTTGCTAACCCGCCTTTACGAGCAGTACTTC. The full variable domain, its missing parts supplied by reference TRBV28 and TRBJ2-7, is DVKVTQSSRYLVKRTGEKVFLECVQDMDHENMFWYRQDPGLGLRLIYFSYDVKMKEKGDIPEGYSVSREKKERFSLILESASTNQTSMYLCASSLLTRLYEQYFGPGTRLTVT.

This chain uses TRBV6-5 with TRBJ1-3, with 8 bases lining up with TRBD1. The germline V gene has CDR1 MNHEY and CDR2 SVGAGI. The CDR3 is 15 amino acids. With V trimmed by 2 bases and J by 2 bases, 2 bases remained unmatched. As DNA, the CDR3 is TGTGCCAGCAGTTACCGGGGACAGGCTGGAAACACCATATATTTT. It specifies CASSYRGQAGNTIYF.

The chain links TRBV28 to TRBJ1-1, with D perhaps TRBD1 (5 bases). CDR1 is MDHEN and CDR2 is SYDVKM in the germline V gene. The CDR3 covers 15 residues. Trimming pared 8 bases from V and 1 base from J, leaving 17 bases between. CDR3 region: CASSIGGAPNTEAFF. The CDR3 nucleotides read TGTGCCAGCTCGATTGGCGGGGCACCGAACACTGAAGCTTTCTTT.

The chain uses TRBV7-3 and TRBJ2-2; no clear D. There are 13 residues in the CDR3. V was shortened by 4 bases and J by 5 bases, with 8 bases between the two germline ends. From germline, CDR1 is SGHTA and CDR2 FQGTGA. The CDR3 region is CASSYLGTGELFF. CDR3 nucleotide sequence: TGTGCCAGCAGCTACCTCGGGACCGGGGAGCTGTTTTTT.